One sample yielded the 24 T cell receptor beta chains listed below, sequenced in a study of T cell repertoires in cytomegalovirus infection. TCRdb analysed the reads with MiXCR anew, one entry per CDR3 protein. The table shows hundreds of thousands of distinct CDR3 sequences, with roughly 24% occurring only once. Material for sequencing was CD8+ T cells from PBMCs. Every receptor here comes from a human donor in good health (CMV status not recorded). Some clones in this sample may be carry-over from other donors' samples.

Remarks on this clonotype: The junction shows a germline mismatch at one end, possibly a read error. CDR3 loop: CVSSYGTELHF. For the CDR3, the DNA is TGTGTCAGCAGTTACGGGACAGAACTCCACTTT. The chain couples TRBV6-5 to TRBJ1-6, with 7 bases identical to TRBD1. Looked up from germline, CDR1 is MNHEY and CDR2 is SVGAGI. This CDR3 has 11 residues.

The V and J genes are TRBV25-1 and TRBJ2-1; no clear D gene. The CDR3 has 12 amino acids. Germline V CDR1 and CDR2: MGHDK, SYGVNS. V was pared by 10 bases and J by 3 bases, with 10 bases between. The CDR3 bases are TGTGCCACTTCCTTTGGCTACAATGAGCAGTTCTTC. It codes for CATSFGYNEQFF.

This clonotype has at least ten counts. This chain connects TRBV7-9 to TRBJ1-2, with a tentative D call TRBD1 (6 bases). V was clipped by 5 bases and J by 2 bases, with 15 bases between them. CDR3 length equals 15 residues. Germline assignment: CDR1 SEHNR and CDR2 FQNEAQ (reference sequence). The CDR3 DNA sequence: TGTGCCAGCAGCCCATACAGGGAATTAAACTATGGCTACACCTTC. Translating it yields CASSPYRELNYGYTF.

A note on this clonotype: A read error may produce the germline difference seen at one junction end. This chain joins TRBV7-1 and TRBJ2-7, with D perhaps TRBD1 (6 bases). TRBV7-1 is an ORF, with its function uncertain. This CDR3 is 15 amino acids long. CDR3 coding DNA: TGTGTCAGCAGCCCTACAGGGAGCCCCTCGGGCGAGCAGTACTTC. Encoded protein: CVSSPTGSPSGEQYF.

The chain joins TRBV3-1 to TRBJ2-1; 9 bases agree with TRBD2. The junction had 8 bases not matched to a gene; V was cut back by 5 bases and J by 6 bases. This CDR3 has 15 amino acids. CDR1 is LGHDT and CDR2 is YNNKEL in the germline V gene (reference sequence). The CDR3 loop is CASSSRDSGGNEQFF. CDR3 bases: TGTGCCAGCAGCTCTCGAGATAGCGGGGGCAATGAGCAGTTCTTC.

A single count supports this clonotype. This clone may be a read error of a much larger clone one base away. The rearrangement joins TRBV7-2 to TRBJ2-7; weak D call: TRBD2 (6 bases). The germline gives CDR1 SGHTA, CDR2 FQGNSA. This CDR3 region has 13 residues. V was cut by 1 base and J by 7 bases, with 11 bases left in between. CDR3 sequence (DNA): TGTGCCAGCAGCTTAGGCGCGGCGGGGGAGCAGTACGTC. This sequence encodes CASSLGAAGEQYV.

This clonotype was picked up a small number of times. This chain uses TRBV5-6 with TRBJ1-1; D uncertain. CDR1 is SGHDT, CDR2 YYEEEE, per germline. V lost 4 bases and J 1 base, leaving 11 bases between the germline ends. The CDR3 consists of 14 residues. CDR3 sequence reads: CASSAEGRNTEAFF. CDR3 sequence (DNA): TGTGCCAGCAGCGCGGAGGGCAGGAACACTGAAGCTTTCTTT. Full variable domain (remainder filled in from reference TRBV5-6 and TRBJ1-1): DAGVTQSPTHLIKTRGQQVTLRCSPKSGHDTVSWYQQALGQGPQFIFQYYEEEERQRGNFPDRFSGHQFPNYSSELNVNALLLGDSALYLCASSAEGRNTEAFFGQGTRLTVV.

This clonotype was recorded many times. The rearrangement links TRBV28 to TRBJ1-1; 7 bases map to TRBD1. Trimming removed 8 bases from V and 11 bases from J; junction bases left unmatched: 8. The CDR3 covers 11 residues. In germline, CDR1 is MDHEN, CDR2 SYDVKM. CDR3 bases: TGTGCCAGCGGGGCCAGGGGGATGGCTTTCTTT. Its protein is CASGARGMAFF.

This clonotype occurred once. The chain carries TRBV20-1 and TRBJ1-5; maybe TRBD1 (5 bases). Germline assignment: CDR1 DFQATT and CDR2 SNEGSKA (reference sequence). The CDR3 sequence is 14 residues long. The germline V and J ends were trimmed by 3 bases and 5 bases, with 14 bases remaining between them. The CDR3 bases are TGCAGTGCTAGTGTAGCAGGGTACTATCAGCCCCAGCATTTT. Translating gives CSASVAGYYQPQHF.

The V gene is TRBV20-1, the J gene TRBJ1-5, with D tentatively TRBD1 (6 bases). The V end lost 0 bases, the J end lost 7 bases, and 13 bases lay between the germline ends. This CDR3 has 14 residues. Germline values: CDR1 DFQATT, CDR2 SNEGSKA (reference sequence). The CDR3 DNA reads TGCAGTGCTAGAGACAGGGGCTCTAGCCAGCCCCAGCATTTT. Its translation: CSARDRGSSQPQHF.

This clonotype was seen a handful of times. The genes are TRBV7-2 and TRBJ2-1; 7 positions match TRBD1. From germline, CDR1 is SGHTA and CDR2 FQGNSA. This CDR3 spans 16 amino acids. With V trimmed by 7 bases and J by 4 bases, 13 bases remained unmatched. In DNA form, the CDR3 reads TGTGCCAGCATCCCCCTTCAATTGACAGGGTACAATGAGCAGTTCTTC. This gives the protein CASIPLQLTGYNEQFF.

This clonotype showed up many times. The gene calls are TRBV27 and TRBJ2-1; TRBD2 matches at 8 bases. The CDR3 contains 15 residues. CDR1 and CDR2 (germline): MNHEY, SMNVEV (reference sequence). The J segment lost 4 bases and the V segment lost 2 bases, leaving 4 bases of the junction unmatched. CDR3 in amino acids: CASSLTAGVYNEQFF. The DNA of the CDR3 is TGTGCCAGCAGTTTAACAGCGGGGGTTTACAATGAGCAGTTCTTC.

The table lists this clonotype with many counts. The CDR3 is CASSPSGGRLVNEQFF. CDR3 nucleotides: TGTGCCAGCAGCCCGTCGGGCGGGAGGCTTGTGAATGAGCAGTTCTTC. This sequence joins TRBV7-9 and TRBJ2-1; TRBD2 matches 8 bases. J gave up 7 bases and V 5 bases, and 13 bases lay outside the gene matches. In germline, CDR1 is SEHNR, CDR2 FQNEAQ (reference sequence). The CDR3 has 16 amino acids.

This clonotype has just a few counts. This chain connects TRBV5-1 to TRBJ2-7, with 8 bases lining up with TRBD2. V lost 7 bases, J lost 0 bases, and 6 bases stayed unmatched. This CDR3 is built from 14 residues. Germline values: CDR1 SGHRS, CDR2 YFSETQ. CDR3 in DNA: TGCGCCAGCGCCATTAGCGGGACCTCCTACGAGCAGTACTTC. Translation: CASAISGTSYEQYF.

This clonotype has just a few counts. CDR3 in DNA: TGTGCCAGCAGTTATCTGAGCGGGGGCGGGGAGACCCAGTACTTC. Its protein product is CASSYLSGGGETQYF. The J gene is TRBJ2-5, the V gene TRBV6-2 or TRBV6-3; TRBD2 agrees at 8 bases. CDR1 is MNHEY and CDR2 is SVGEGT in the germline V gene. V lost 3 bases to trimming and J lost 5 bases; unmatched junction nucleotides: 8. The CDR3 spans 15 residues.

This clonotype appeared many times. This rearrangement joins TRBV7-8 to TRBJ2-1; a possible D gene is TRBD2 (6 bases). This CDR3 spans 13 amino acids. The V end lost 2 bases, the J end lost 5 bases, and 7 bases lay between the germline ends. Germline CDR1 and CDR2: SGHVS and FQNEAQ. The CDR3 nucleotides read TGTGCCAGCAGCTTATTAGCGGACAATGAGCAGTTCTTC. Translating gives CASSLLADNEQFF.

This clonotype was counted ten times or more. V gene TRBV7-9 combines with J gene TRBJ2-5; the D is unclear. Looked up from germline, CDR1 is SEHNR and CDR2 is FQNEAQ (reference sequence). Trimming removed 0 bases from V and 5 bases from J, with 7 bases in between. This CDR3 has 13 residues. In nucleotides, the CDR3 is TGTGCCAGCAGCTTAGCGAAGGCGGAGACCCAGTACTTC. This translates into CASSLAKAETQYF. The variable domain in full, completed from reference TRBV7-9 and TRBJ2-5, reads DTGVSQNPRHKITKRGQNVTFRCDPISEHNRLYWYRQTLGQGPEFLTYFQNEAQLEKSRLLSDRFSAERPKGSFSTLEIQRTEQGDSAMYLCASSLAKAETQYFGPGTRLLVL.

With respect to this clonotype: A junction boundary mismatches the germline segment, possibly from a read error. J is TRBJ2-1 and V is TRBV19; TRBD1 matches at 10 bases. Germline assignment: CDR1 LNHDA and CDR2 SQIVND (reference sequence). The CDR3 runs to 17 residues. The CDR3 loop reads CACSIHSGTGEYNEQFF. As DNA, the CDR3 is TGTGCCTGTAGTATCCACTCCGGGACAGGGGAATACAATGAGCAGTTCTTC. Filled out from reference TRBV19 and TRBJ2-1, the complete variable domain reads DGGITQSPKYLFRKEGQNVTLSCEQNLNHDAMYWYRQDPGQGLRLIYYSQIVNDFQKGDIAEGYSVSREKKESFPLTVTSAQKNPTAFYLCACSIHSGTGEYNEQFFGPGTRLTVL.

This chain joins TRBV24-1 and TRBJ1-2, with D maybe TRBD1 (6 bases). Germline loops: CDR1 KGHDR, CDR2 SFDVKD. Trimming took 2 bases from V and 8 from J, leaving 11 bases between them. The CDR3 sequence is 13 residues long. DNA for the CDR3: TGTGCCACCAGTGATTGGTCAGGGGAAGGCTACACCTTC. It encodes CATSDWSGEGYTF.

The chain recombines TRBV20-1 with TRBJ2-1, with a weak D call TRBD2 (5 bases). In germline, CDR1 is DFQATT, CDR2 SNEGSKA (reference sequence). The CDR3 has 13 residues. Trimming removed 0 bases at V and 7 bases at J, with 10 bases between. CDR3 sequence reads: CSARDEGANEQFF. The CDR3 region has the DNA TGCAGTGCTAGAGATGAGGGTGCTAATGAGCAGTTCTTC.

This clonotype was found a few times. Given a much more abundant clone one base away, this may be a read error. The chain carries TRBV7-2 and TRBJ2-3; 7 nucleotides align to TRBD1. Germline CDR1 reads SGHTA; CDR2 reads FQGNSA. Trimming at V came to 7 bases and at J to 0 bases, leaving 13 bases not matched to a gene. The CDR3 covers 17 residues. This chain's CDR3 is CASNTSDRPTSTDTQYF. The CDR3, as DNA: TGTGCCAGCAACACTTCGGACAGGCCTACTAGCACAGATACGCAGTATTTT. The whole variable domain, filled in from reference TRBV7-2 and TRBJ2-3, reads GAGVSQSPSNKVTEKGKDVELRCDPISGHTALYWYRQSLGQGLEFLIYFQGNSAPDKSGLPSDRFSAERTGGSVSTLTIQRTQQEDSAVYLCASNTSDRPTSTDTQYFGPGTRLTVL.

This clonotype was counted at least ten times. The chain combines TRBV28 with TRBJ1-2; 8 bases fit TRBD1. J lost 0 bases, V lost 6 bases, and 0 bases had no gene match. Germline CDR1 reads MDHEN; CDR2 reads SYDVKM. The CDR3 runs to 13 residues. The CDR3 DNA reads as TGTGCCAGCAGGGGACAGGCTAACTATGGCTACACCTTC. Protein: CASRGQANYGYTF.

This clonotype showed up just a few times. The chain joins TRBV29-1 to TRBJ1-1; tentative D call: TRBD1 (5 bases). Trimming pared 6 bases from V and 5 bases from J, leaving 13 bases between. CDR3 length equals 12 residues. Germline V gene sequence: CDR1 SQVTM, CDR2 ANQGSEA. The chain's CDR3 is CSVLSQGTEAFF. DNA of the CDR3: TGCAGCGTCCTCAGTCAGGGAACTGAAGCTTTCTTT.

This clonotype appeared a few times. This chain connects TRBV28 to TRBJ2-7, with D uncertain. Trimming removed 7 bases from V and 0 bases from J, with 10 bases in between. CDR1 and CDR2 from the germline V gene are MDHEN and SYDVKM. The CDR3 runs 13 residues. As DNA, the CDR3 is TGTGCCAGCACCACTGGGCACTCCTACGAGCAGTACGTC. This translates into CASTTGHSYEQYV.